This T cell receptor (beta chain) derives from a study of T-cell memory formation after mild COVID-19. Whole-study results and caveats: Within pre-infection memory, some responding clones were found, suggesting cross-reactive memory joined. Among clones contracting day 15 to 85, CD4/CD8 was balanced, whereas later expanders leaned CD4+.

Each CDR3 protein gets one entry after TCRdb re-called the 5' RACE reads with MiXCR. Of fewer than 350,000 distinct CDR3 sequences in the sample, about 16% were seen once. For this clonotype: Antigen unknown.

CDR3 size: 20 residues. The origin of this receptor is a man younger than 35 who had mild COVID-19 (a few samples of this study predate the infection). Cell type and time point are not known. V gene TRBV12-2 combines with J gene TRBJ1-4; the table's D call, TRBD1, has no DNA check behind it. TRBV12-2 is a known pseudogene. The material sequenced was PBMCs or a T cell subset sorted from them (not recorded which). The CDR3 spells CARRERKRRRDSENNEKLFF. The CDR3 DNA sequence: TGTGCAAGGCGAGAACGAAAGAGGCGCCGGGACAGCGAGAATAATGAAAAACTGTTTTTT.